This TCR beta chain emerged from a study of CD8+ T cells in alopecia areata. The wider study: Treated individuals took tofacitinib by mouth, 5 to 10 mg twice daily. Overall study results and limits: Many of the expanded lesional clones endured in scalp and blood while on tofacitinib. Compared with mice, patients displayed less clear TCR sharing, possibly for HLA-related reasons.

With respect to this clone: Its antigen is as yet unknown.

After isolation, RNA underwent reverse transcription to generate cDNA as the sequencing template. Profiled with immunoSEQ multiplex PCR; TCRdb holds only in-frame clones, not every one. The sample has some 100,000 clones, roughly 60% seen once. The junction had 7 bases not matched to a gene; V was cut back by 0 bases and J by 5 bases. Per the germline V gene, CDR1 is LNHNV and CDR2 is YYDKDF (reference sequence). CDR3 length: 16 amino acids. Treatment: oral pan-JAK inhibitor, 5-10 mg twice daily. From alopecia areata patients, lesional scalp punch biopsies and peripheral blood were collected. This TCR derives from a human donor with alopecia areata. The source material was CD8+ T cells sorted from blood, sampled at approximately week 56, from a patient treated with tofacitinib. The gene calls are TRBV15 and TRBJ2-1; 7 nucleotides agree with TRBD2. The CDR3 DNA reads as TGTGCCACCAGCAGAGATAGGCGGGGGAGGGACAATGAGCAGTTCTTC. Translated: CATSRDRRGRDNEQFF. The whole variable domain, filled in from reference TRBV15 and TRBJ2-1, reads DAMVIQNPRYQVTQFGKPVTLSCSQTLNHNVMYWYQQKSSQAPKLLFHYYDKDFNNEADTPDNFQSRRPNTSFCFLDIRSPGLGDTAMYLCATSRDRRGRDNEQFFGPGTRLTVL.